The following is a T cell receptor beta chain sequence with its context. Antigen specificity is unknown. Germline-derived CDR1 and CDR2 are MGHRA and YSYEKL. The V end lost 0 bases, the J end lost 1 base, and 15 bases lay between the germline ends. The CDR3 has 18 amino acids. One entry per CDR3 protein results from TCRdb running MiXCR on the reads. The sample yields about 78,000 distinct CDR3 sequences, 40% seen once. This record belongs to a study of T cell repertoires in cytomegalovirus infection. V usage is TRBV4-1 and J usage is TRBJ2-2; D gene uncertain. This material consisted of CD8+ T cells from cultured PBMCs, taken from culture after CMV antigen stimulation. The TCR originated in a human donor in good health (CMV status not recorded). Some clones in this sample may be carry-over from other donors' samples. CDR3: CASSQEDFGHMNTGELFF. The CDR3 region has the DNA TGCGCCAGCAGCCAAGAAGATTTTGGCCACATGAACACCGGGGAGCTGTTTTTT.